This T cell receptor beta chain was observed in a study of cytomegalovirus exposure and HLA in healthy donors. Study information: HLA-typed donors contributed 80 million or so unique TCRs, which were held in an early data release.

Points on this clone: Its antigen remains unidentified.

The germline V gene encodes CDR1 LGHNA and CDR2 YSLEER. V dropped 2 bases and J dropped 3; count of bases not matched to a gene: 5. The length of the CDR3 is 15 residues. Study-wide findings and caveats: Later genetic work tied a missense DCLRE1C variant to beta-chain V and J trimming. TCR beta chains numbering under 200 were designated cytomegalovirus-associated.

Nominally healthy donors were sampled, though unrecorded immune exposures were likely. 13 Jbeta primers and 60 Vbeta primers were used for the PCR. TCRdb's copy holds only in-frame clones and misses some; the assay was immunoSEQ multiplex PCR. The data show about 200,000 clones, about 87% seen once. The sequence was obtained from a man aged 25-40 years in good health and CMV-seronegative. This chain links TRBV4-3 with TRBJ2-7, with 9 positions matching TRBD1. The sample consisted of PBMCs. CDR3 bases: TGCGCCAGCAGCCAATATACGGGACAGGGCTACGAGCAGTACTTC. It is translated as CASSQYTGQGYEQYF.